This record concerns one TCR beta chain sequence. What this receptor recognizes is not known. Base qualities are not at hand, and no much larger clone is one base apart. This sample stems from a study of cytomegalovirus exposure and HLA in healthy donors (dated by TCRdb to about 2017). As for the study more broadly: An earlier analysis of about 560 of the donors reported about 260 Gb of sequence data and 117 million unique TCR beta sequences obtained from about 179 million T cells. The study combined high-throughput TCR immunosequencing, statistical association of individual TCRs with disease status, and machine learning to predict cytomegalovirus infection status. Every discovery cohort repertoire had been produced on one sequencing platform. The study aimed to test whether cataloging public T cell receptors could reveal signatures of past pathogen exposure. The later analysis used no new phenotypic data to find candidate immune exposures, relying instead on TCR beta sequences and their occurrence across donors. About 280 gigabases of sequencing data and around 88 million unique TCR sequences made up an early release that covered around 640 HLA-typed donors. In a later analysis, previously published TCR beta repertoires from about 670 donors were re-analyzed and high-resolution HLA genotyping was added so that TCR occurrence patterns could be studied. Of the approximately 370 genotyped donors, approximately 81% were placed in the genetic ancestry cluster associated with self-reported Caucasian donors. Donor age, sex, ethnicity and CMV serostatus were compiled together with the repertoire data. HLA typing included class I and class II loci at four-digit resolution. To decide whether each TCR beta V gene segment behaved as functional or pseudogenic, an earlier analysis of some 600 of the donors relied on high-throughput TCR beta sequencing. Genome-wide SNP genotypes for about three fifths of the 666 donors were used in a later genetic analysis, which treated that subset as a discovery cohort. Across 300 to 500 genotyped donors of the cohort, an average of about 200,000 unique TCR beta nucleotide sequences per donor were sequenced, and roughly a sixth of those sequences were non-productive. The number of typed donors differed by locus: roughly 620-630 for A, B, C, DRB1 and DQB1; about 520 for DQA1; approximately 600 for DPA1; and some 470 for DPB1. The T cell repertoires of under 750 subjects were profiled by immunosequencing and related to cytomegalovirus serostatus. Besides the first cohort of around 700 subjects, a separate validation cohort made up of 120 different subjects was used. Because of strong linkage in the cohort, a few DR-DQ haplotypes were treated as single units for association and clustering.

The cohort comprised more than 550 healthy bone marrow donors. At the time of sampling, all cohort members were nominally healthy, though unrecorded immune exposures were likely present. The donor tested CMV seronegative, placing the donor among the 350 or so seronegative members of the cohort. A peripheral blood sample was collected from each donor, and TCR beta sequencing was performed on peripheral blood mononuclear cells. The Qiagen DNeasy Blood Extraction Kit was used to extract genomic DNA from the blood cell samples. Based on the germline V gene, the CDR1 and CDR2 sequences are LGHNT and FRNRAP. Measured from the cysteine to the phenylalanine, the CDR3 is 15 residues long. Here the CDR3 DNA is all that survives: 45 bases in frame from base 1. V is cut back by 6 bases and J by 0 bases, with 3 bases in the junction unmatched. The library was made by the immunoSEQ multiplex PCR assay. For the multiplex PCR, a mixture combining 60 forward primers for TCR Vbeta segments and 13 reverse primers for TCR Jbeta segments was used. Amplification of the CDR3 region of rearranged TCR beta genes was performed with a multiplex PCR assay on genomic DNA. The Illumina HiSeq System was used to sequence the amplified TCR beta libraries as 87-base-pair reads. The source study handled its data this way. A later analysis counted 65 million to 90 million unique TCR beta chains across the 666 repertoires, and 9 million to 14 million of these chains were shared by at least two donors. A nearest-neighbor algorithm error-corrected the raw reads and collapsed the reads into unique sequences, merging closely related sequences to remove PCR and sequencing errors. To assign V, D and J gene segments, CDR3 sequences were aligned to IMGT reference sequences. For a sequence to be retained, a match of at least six nucleotides to both a V gene segment and a J gene segment was required. Rearrangements were called productive when the CDR3 lacked stop codons and stayed in frame with V and J; all others were non-productive. Following IMGT convention, CDR3 was defined as the stretch from the second conserved V-encoded cysteine to the conserved J-encoded phenylalanine. Sequences without an unambiguous match to a single V gene segment were excluded from the earlier analysis of 587 of the donors. An earlier analysis of some 610 of the donors called V segments functional above 56.7% productive rearrangements and segregating when the between-donor standard deviation exceeded 5%. To diagnose cytomegalovirus status from the catalog of TCR beta chain sequences, a statistical classification framework was built. In a later analysis, TCR nucleotide sequences were compared against IMGT/GENE-DB human TR gene sequences so that V and J genes could be assigned. Using the TCRdist pipeline, a later analysis assigned CDR3 sequences along with most-parsimonious VDJ recombination scenarios. In a later analysis, each TCR beta chain was defined by its CDR3 amino acid sequence together with its V-gene family, and reads lacking a unique V-gene family were excluded. A later analysis removed 592 highly shared, low-generation-probability nucleotide sequences to deal with suspected cross-contamination and a sequencing artifact. A later analysis calculated a clonal expansion index for each public chain from normalized within-repertoire ranks of inferred template counts. In a later analysis, generation probabilities were computed using a VDJ recombination model fitted to out-of-frame rearrangements, and the results were checked against IGoR. Hypergeometric tests were used in a later analysis to score TCR-TCR, TCR-HLA and TCR-CMV co-occurrence, with a repertoire-size bias correction applied to the TCR pairs. A later analysis estimated false discovery rates by permuting HLA or CMV assignments 20 times. In a later analysis, co-occurring TCRs were grouped using DBSCAN, with TCRdist sequence similarity added in when clustering inside HLA-allele-positive subsets. For co-occurrence clustering, repertoires with fewer than 30,000 or more than 120,000 public chains were excluded, along with 5 or 6 repertoires with anomalous nucleotide sharing. Here the immuneACCESS table is served through TCRdb, limited to in-frame sequences with V and J called. Missing clones are a known gap in these copies; in checked studies unresolved V genes cover under half, and the rest lacks a known reason. V and J calls and clone size are as listed in that table; D and trimming were resolved from the DNA. This sample holds tens of thousands of clones; 79% were observed only once. 2.5% to 3% of the sample is held by the ten biggest clonotypes.

What the research found in general, with its limitations: Several of the top co-occurrence clusters appeared to be linked to parvovirus B19, influenza, CMV and Epstein-Barr virus, according to a later analysis. A few of the identified cytomegalovirus-associated TCR beta chains were confirmed in vitro to be specific for cytomegalovirus antigens. In a later genetic analysis, fewer N-insertions in productive TCRs were reported among donors in an Asian-associated ancestry cluster than the roughly 700-donor mean. The authors suggested that the approach could potentially be extended to other disease states and immunological phenotypes. Linkage disequilibrium might explain the correlated functional status among segregating V segments, but an unknown experimental factor could not be ruled out. Some 16 rarely observed V segments, including chromosome 9 orphons, were excluded from the earlier analysis of some 590 of the donors because counts were too low. In a later analysis, most CMV-associated TCR beta chains were found to appear HLA-restricted, with HLA associations seemingly driven largely by CMV exposure. An earlier analysis of several hundred of the donors showed that most TCR beta V segments appeared in productive rearrangements either about 87% or about 30% of the time, which broadly matched IMGT annotations. Most TCR sequences were seen in very few donors, while some public TCRs were found in many individuals. A group of highly shared sequence variants was considered likely to be a technical artifact of the sequencing pipeline. In a later analysis, around 15,000 TCR beta sequences were associated with specific HLA alleles at a false discovery rate of 0.05. For the cohort, immune exposure information was limited to CMV serostatus. A further reported finding was that TCR beta sequences accurately predicted the HLA-A and HLA-B alleles for most subjects in the first cohort. Compared with equally common non-associated chains, HLA-associated TCR beta chains in a later analysis were more clonally expanded and had lower generation probabilities. The classifier was reported to diagnose cytomegalovirus status with high specificity and sensitivity in both the original cohort and the validation cohort. Some IMGT-functional V segments, including TRBV6-2 and TRBV6-3, could not be distinguished by the 87-base-pair reads and were therefore excluded. Strong co-occurrence of HLA alleles, especially DR and DQ, made assigning TCR associations to individual alleles difficult. The cohort was sequenced for TCR beta chains only, and without alpha or paired-chain data the features that could be detected were limited. The study gave a list of about 150 TCR beta chains associated with cytomegalovirus. Because HLA typing was missing for some donors at each locus, association tests included only the typed subset. According to a later analysis, TCR association rates differed among HLA loci, with DRB1 alleles showing the most associated TCRs and HLA-C alleles showing the fewest. A later genetic analysis associated a missense DCLRE1C variant with V-gene and J-gene trimming of TCR beta chains, and an independent cohort replicated the association. Roughly uniform sequencing depth across donors was assumed in presence/absence analyses, although this assumption may not hold.

Sequencing was carried out using PBMCs. Recombination joined TRBV12-5 with TRBJ2-1, and TRBD2 aligns with 9 junction nucleotides. The TCR comes from a man younger than 40 in good health and CMV-seronegative. This receptor carries the CDR3 CASGAGGSSYNEQFF. Read as DNA, the sequence is TGTGCTAGTGGGGCGGGGGGGAGCTCCTACAATGAGCAGTTCTTC.